These T cell receptor beta chains were read from a single sample in a study of T cells in Graves' hyperthyroidism and ophthalmopathy. TCRdb re-called the multiplex PCR reads through MiXCR, storing one row per CDR3 protein. This sample yields a few hundred thousand distinct CDR3 sequences, of which under 25% are seen a single time; about 26% belongs to the top ten. What was sequenced was blood. The receptors were sampled from a man between 18 and 35 years old with Graves' hyperthyroidism. Each CDR3 is given with its conserved first and last residue. The order of the fields is CDR3 DNA, CDR3 protein, J gene, V gene, clone size, D gene. D genes are given only for firm matches. Part of the rows lack a size; the others show once, few, many or a class for expanded clones.

TGCAGCGTTGAGGGCAGGGGGAACACTGAAGCTTTCTTT CSVEGRGNTEAFF TRBJ1-1 TRBV29-1 many NA
TGTGCCAGTAGTACACAGGAGTTTGATAATTCACCCCTCCACTTT CASSTQEFDNSPLHF TRBJ1-6 TRBV19 NA NA
TGTGCCAGCAGCCCCACTATAACAGGCTACGAGCAGTACTTC CASSPTITGYEQYF TRBJ2-7 TRBV27 NA NA
TGTGCCAGCAGTTCCGGGACAGGGGGGAACAAGCAGTACTTC CASSSGTGGNKQYF TRBJ2-7 TRBV28 many TRBD1
TGCGCCAGCAGCGGATCCGGGACAGAAGAGACCCAGTACTTC CASSGSGTEETQYF TRBJ2-5 TRBV5-1 few TRBD1
TGTGCCAGCAGCTTTTTCTTCGGAGACTACGAGCAGTACTTC CASSFFFGDYEQYF TRBJ2-7 TRBV11-2 many NA
TGTGCCAGCAGCCCCCAGCGACGAGAAGAAGCTTTCTTT CASSPQRREEAFF TRBJ1-1 TRBV7-9 NA NA
TGTGCCAGCAGCTGGGGGGTCGGAGAGGGCTACGAGCAGTACTTC CASSWGVGEGYEQYF TRBJ2-7 TRBV5-4 many NA
TGTGCCAGCAGACGCGGCCTGGACAGGTCATATGGCTACACCTTC CASRRGLDRSYGYTF TRBJ1-2 TRBV6-1 NA TRBD1
TGTGCCATCAGTGACCTCCAGGGAGCCGATGGCTACACCTTC CAISDLQGADGYTF TRBJ1-2 TRBV10-3 many NA
TGTGCCAGCAGTCCCCTCCGGACACCCCAAGAGACCCAGTACTTC CASSPLRTPQETQYF TRBJ2-5 TRBV12-3/TRBV12-4 few NA
TGCAAGTGGGCCGGGGTCTATGGCTACACCTTC CKWAGVYGYTF TRBJ1-2 TRBV20-1 few NA
TGTGCCAGCAGTAGAACTCGGGGCGGAAACTATGGCTACACCTTC CASSRTRGGNYGYTF TRBJ1-2 TRBV12-3/TRBV12-4 many NA
TGTGCCAGCAACGCCGGGACAGGGGGTGGAAACACCATATATTTT CASNAGTGGGNTIYF TRBJ1-3 TRBV28 NA TRBD1
TGCAGTGCGGTGACAGGGGTTGTTTCGGAGACCCAGTACTTC CSAVTGVVSETQYF TRBJ2-5 TRBV20-1 NA TRBD1
TGTGCCAGCAGTTTACTCTCCTATAACTCACCCCTCCACTTT CASSLLSYNSPLHF TRBJ1-6 TRBV27 few NA
TGCAGTGCTAGATCTCAGACGGGACAGGGGCACGGCTACACCTTC CSARSQTGQGHGYTF TRBJ1-2 TRBV20-1 NA TRBD1
TGTGCCAGCAGCTCTATAAAGCGGGGGGGCCCCTACGAGCAGTACTTC CASSSIKRGGPYEQYF TRBJ2-7 TRBV7-6 NA TRBD2
TGTGCCAGCAGTGAAGCGGGACCAGGGAAGGGCTTCGAAAAACTGTTTTTT CASSEAGPGKGFEKLFF TRBJ1-4 TRBV2 few NA
TGTGCCAGCTCAGGGTGGCAGAAAGAGACCCAGTACTTC CASSGWQKETQYF TRBJ2-5 TRBV2 few NA
TGTGCCAGCAGCTGGTTCCCGGGACAGGGCTACGAGCAGTACTTC CASSWFPGQGYEQYF TRBJ2-7 TRBV7-2 many TRBD1
TGCGCCAGCAGGAGGGGGTTTGACACTGAAGCTTTCTTT CASRRGFDTEAFF TRBJ1-1 TRBV10-1 few NA
TGTGCCAGCAGCTTAGATGGACAGGGTTTAGAGACCCAGTACTTC CASSLDGQGLETQYF TRBJ2-5 TRBV7-6 NA TRBD1
TGCAGTGCTAGTCCCCAGGGGGGATACTATGGCTACACCTTC CSASPQGGYYGYTF TRBJ1-2 TRBV20-1 many TRBD1
TGTGCCAGCAGTGATGGGACGGCCTACCTGAACACTGAAGCTTTCTTT CASSDGTAYLNTEAFF TRBJ1-1 TRBV6-1 many NA